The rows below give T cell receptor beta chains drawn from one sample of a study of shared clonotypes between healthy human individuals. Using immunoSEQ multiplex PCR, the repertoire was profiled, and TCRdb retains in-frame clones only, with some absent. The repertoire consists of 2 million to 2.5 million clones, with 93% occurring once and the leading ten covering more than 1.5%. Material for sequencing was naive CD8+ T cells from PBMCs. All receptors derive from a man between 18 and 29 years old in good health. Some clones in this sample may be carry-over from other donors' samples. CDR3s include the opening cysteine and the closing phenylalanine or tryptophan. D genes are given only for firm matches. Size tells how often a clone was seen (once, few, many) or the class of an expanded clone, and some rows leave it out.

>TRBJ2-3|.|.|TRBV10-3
CAINGTDTQYF
TGTGCCATCAATGGCACAGATACGCAGTATTTT
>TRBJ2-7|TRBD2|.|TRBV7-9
CASRGQAGPQSYEQYF
TGTGCCAGCCGCGGCCAAGCGGGACCCCAATCCTACGAGCAGTACTTC
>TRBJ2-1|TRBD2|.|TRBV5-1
CASSSSGSPYNEQFF
TGCGCCAGCAGCTCTAGCGGGAGTCCCTACAATGAGCAGTTCTTC
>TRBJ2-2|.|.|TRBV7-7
CASSPEVVTGELFF
TGTGCCAGCAGCCCCGAGGTTGTCACCGGGGAGCTGTTTTTT
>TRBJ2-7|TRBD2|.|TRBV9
CASSGYTASGRPYEQYF
TGTGCCAGCAGCGGGTACACTGCTAGCGGGAGGCCCTACGAGCAGTACTTC
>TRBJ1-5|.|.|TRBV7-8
CASSLSGSGGNQPQHF
TGTGCCAGCAGCTTAAGTGGCTCGGGTGGCAATCAGCCCCAGCATTTT
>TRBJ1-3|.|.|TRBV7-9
CASSRLGGNSGNTIYF
TGTGCCAGCAGCAGACTTGGGGGTAACTCTGGAAACACCATATATTTT
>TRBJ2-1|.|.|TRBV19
CASSPLRSSYNEQFF
TGTGCCAGTAGCCCTCTACGAAGCTCCTACAATGAGCAGTTCTTC
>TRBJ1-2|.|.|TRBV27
CASTTRGTDYGYTF
TGTGCCAGCACGACCAGGGGAACGGACTATGGCTACACCTTC
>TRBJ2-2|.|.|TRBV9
CASSVGQGYTGELFF
TGTGCCAGCAGCGTAGGCCAGGGGTACACCGGGGAGCTGTTTTTT
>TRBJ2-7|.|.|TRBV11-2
CASSLVGTLYEQYF
TGTGCCAGCAGCTTAGTAGGGACTCTCTACGAGCAGTACTTC
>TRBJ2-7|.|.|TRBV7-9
CASSGRTGRALGGIYEQYF
TGTGCCAGCAGCGGCCGGACAGGGAGGGCGCTAGGAGGTATCTACGAGCAGTACTTC
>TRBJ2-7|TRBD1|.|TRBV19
CASKPGGEYEQYF
TGTGCCAGTAAACCAGGGGGAGAGTACGAGCAGTACTTC
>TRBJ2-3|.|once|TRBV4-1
CASSQDHPSTARAGTQYF
TGCGCCAGCAGCCAAGATCACCCCTCCACAGCCAGGGCGGGTACGCAGTATTTT
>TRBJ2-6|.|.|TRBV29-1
CSVLNRDGEDSGANVLTF
TGCAGCGTTTTAAACCGGGACGGAGAAGACTCTGGGGCCAACGTCCTGACTTTC
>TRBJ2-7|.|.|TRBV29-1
CSVLSNYEQYF
TGCAGCGTCCTGTCCAATTACGAGCAGTACTTC
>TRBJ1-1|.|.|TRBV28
CASSFSRRTEAFF
TGTGCCAGCAGTTTTTCCAGACGGACTGAAGCTTTCTTT